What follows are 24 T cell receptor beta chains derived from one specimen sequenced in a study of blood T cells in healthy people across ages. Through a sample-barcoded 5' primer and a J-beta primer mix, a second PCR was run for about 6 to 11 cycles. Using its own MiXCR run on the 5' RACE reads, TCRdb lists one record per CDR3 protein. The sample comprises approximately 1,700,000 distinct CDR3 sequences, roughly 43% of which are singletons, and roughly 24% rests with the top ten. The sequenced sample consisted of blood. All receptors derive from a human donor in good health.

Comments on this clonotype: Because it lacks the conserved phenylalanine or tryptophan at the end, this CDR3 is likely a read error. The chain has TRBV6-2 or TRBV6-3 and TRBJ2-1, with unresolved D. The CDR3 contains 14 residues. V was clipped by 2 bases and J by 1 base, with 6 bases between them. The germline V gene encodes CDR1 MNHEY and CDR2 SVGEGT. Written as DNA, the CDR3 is TGTGCCAGCAGTTACGGGGTATCCTACAATGAGCAGTTCTCC. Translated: CASSYGVSYNEQFS.

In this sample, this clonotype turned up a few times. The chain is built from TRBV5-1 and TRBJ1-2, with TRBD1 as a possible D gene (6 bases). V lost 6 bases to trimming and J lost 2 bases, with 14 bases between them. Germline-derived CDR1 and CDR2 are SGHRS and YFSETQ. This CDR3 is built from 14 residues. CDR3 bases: TGCGCCAGCAACCCGACAGGAAGAAACTATGGCTACACCTTC. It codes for CASNPTGRNYGYTF.

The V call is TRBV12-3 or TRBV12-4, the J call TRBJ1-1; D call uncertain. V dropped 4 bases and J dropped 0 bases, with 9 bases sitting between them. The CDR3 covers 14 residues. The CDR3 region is CASSSEGMNTEAFF. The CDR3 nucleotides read TGTGCCAGCAGTTCGGAGGGAATGAACACTGAAGCTTTCTTT.

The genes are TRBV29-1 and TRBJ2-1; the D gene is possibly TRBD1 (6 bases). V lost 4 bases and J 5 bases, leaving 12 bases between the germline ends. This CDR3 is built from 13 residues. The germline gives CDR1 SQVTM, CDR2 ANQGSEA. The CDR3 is CSVGGGNHNEQFF. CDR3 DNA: TGCAGCGTTGGAGGGGGAAACCACAATGAGCAGTTCTTC.

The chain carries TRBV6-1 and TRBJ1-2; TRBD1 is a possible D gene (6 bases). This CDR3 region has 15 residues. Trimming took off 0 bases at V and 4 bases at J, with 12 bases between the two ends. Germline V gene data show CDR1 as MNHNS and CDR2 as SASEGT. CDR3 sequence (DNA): TGTGCCAGCAGTGAAGCGGAGGGAGGGGGCTATGGCTACACCTTC. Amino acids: CASSEAEGGGYGYTF.

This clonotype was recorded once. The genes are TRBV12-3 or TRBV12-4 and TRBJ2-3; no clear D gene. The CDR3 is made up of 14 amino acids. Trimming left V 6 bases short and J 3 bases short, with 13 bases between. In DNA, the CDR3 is TGTGCCAGCAGCAACCGGCCTGAGACAGATACGCAGTATTTT. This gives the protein CASSNRPETDTQYF.

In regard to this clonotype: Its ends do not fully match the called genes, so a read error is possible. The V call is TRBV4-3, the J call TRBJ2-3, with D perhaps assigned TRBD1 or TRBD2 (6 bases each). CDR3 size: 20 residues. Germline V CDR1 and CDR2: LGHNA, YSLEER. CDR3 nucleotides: TGCGCCAGCAGCCTAAAGAGGGTAACATTTTCACAGGGAGGCACAGGTACGCAGTATTTT. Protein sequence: CASSLKRVTFSQGGTGTQYF.

The CDR3 nucleotides read TGTGCCACCAGTGATTTCTCCGGGACTAGCAGAGAGACCCAGTACTTC. The encoded protein is CATSDFSGTSRETQYF. The rearrangement joins TRBV24-1 to TRBJ2-4; 9 bases are a match to TRBD2. The DNA end lines up better with TRBJ2-5; the J call may be wrong. CDR3 length: 16 residues. CDR1 KGHDR and CDR2 SFDVKD come from the germline V gene.

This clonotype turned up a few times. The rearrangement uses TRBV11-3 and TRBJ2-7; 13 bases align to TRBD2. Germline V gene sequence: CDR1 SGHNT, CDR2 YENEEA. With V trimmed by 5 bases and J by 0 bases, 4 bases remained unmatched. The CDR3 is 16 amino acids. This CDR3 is CASSRGLAGSSYEQYF. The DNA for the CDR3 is TGTGCCAGCAGCCGGGGACTAGCGGGGTCCTCCTACGAGCAGTACTTC.

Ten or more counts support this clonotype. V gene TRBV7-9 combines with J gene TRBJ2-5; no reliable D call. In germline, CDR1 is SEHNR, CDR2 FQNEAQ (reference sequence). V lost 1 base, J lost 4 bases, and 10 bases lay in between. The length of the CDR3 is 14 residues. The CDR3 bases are TGTGCCAGCAGCTTAGGGGTCGGAAGAGAGACCCAGTACTTC. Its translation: CASSLGVGRETQYF.

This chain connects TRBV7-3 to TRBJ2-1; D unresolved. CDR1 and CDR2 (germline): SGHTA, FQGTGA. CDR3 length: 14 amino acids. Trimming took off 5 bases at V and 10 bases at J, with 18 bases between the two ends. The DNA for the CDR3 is TGTGCCAGCAGCCCCGACTTCAGAGCCCGCGAGCAGTTCTTC. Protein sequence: CASSPDFRAREQFF.

The DNA of the CDR3 is TGTGCCAGCAGCTTAGATAAGGGGTTGTATAGCTATGGCTACACCTTC. Its protein product is CASSLDKGLYSYGYTF. The chain combines TRBV7-2 with TRBJ1-2, with a possible D match to TRBD1 (5 bases). Germline V gene lookup returns CDR1 SGHTA and CDR2 FQGNSA. Trimming stripped 1 base from V and 4 bases from J, with 16 bases between. The CDR3 is 16 amino acids.

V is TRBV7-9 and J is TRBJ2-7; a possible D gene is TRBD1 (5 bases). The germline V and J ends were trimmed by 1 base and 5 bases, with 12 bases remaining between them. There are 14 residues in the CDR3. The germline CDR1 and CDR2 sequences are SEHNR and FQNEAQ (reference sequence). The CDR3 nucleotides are TGTGCCAGCAGCTTAGAGGTCCGCAGGGACGAGCAGTACTTC. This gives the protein CASSLEVRRDEQYF.

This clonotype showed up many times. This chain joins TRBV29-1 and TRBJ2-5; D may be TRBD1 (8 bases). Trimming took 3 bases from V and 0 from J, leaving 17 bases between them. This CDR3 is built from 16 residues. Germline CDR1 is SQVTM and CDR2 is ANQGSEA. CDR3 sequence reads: CSVERGQGGDQETQYF. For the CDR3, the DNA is TGCAGCGTTGAGAGAGGACAGGGAGGGGACCAAGAGACCCAGTACTTC.

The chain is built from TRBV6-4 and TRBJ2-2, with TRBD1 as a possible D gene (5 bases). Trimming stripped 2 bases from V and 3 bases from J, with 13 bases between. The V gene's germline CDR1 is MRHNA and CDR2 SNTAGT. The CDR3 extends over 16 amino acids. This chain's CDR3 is CASSDVGQGDTGELFF. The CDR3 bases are TGTGCCAGCAGTGACGTGGGGCAGGGTGACACCGGGGAGCTGTTTTTT.

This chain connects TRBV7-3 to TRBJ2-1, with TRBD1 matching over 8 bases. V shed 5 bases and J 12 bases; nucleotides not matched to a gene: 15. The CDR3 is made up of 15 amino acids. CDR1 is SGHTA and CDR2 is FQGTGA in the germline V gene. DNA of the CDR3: TGTGCCAGCAGCAAGACAGGGGACCGCGGCAGGGGGCAGTTCTTC. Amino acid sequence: CASSKTGDRGRGQFF.

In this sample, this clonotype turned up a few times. The CDR3 sequence is CSGGGSSYNEQFF. In DNA, the CDR3 is TGCAGTGGCGGGGGAAGCTCCTACAATGAGCAGTTCTTC. The chain recombines TRBV20-1 with TRBJ2-1, with 7 bases fitting TRBD2. The CDR3 runs 13 residues. V was pared by 7 bases and J by 0 bases, with 3 bases of the junction left unmatched. Germline V CDR1 and CDR2: DFQATT, SNEGSKA (reference sequence).

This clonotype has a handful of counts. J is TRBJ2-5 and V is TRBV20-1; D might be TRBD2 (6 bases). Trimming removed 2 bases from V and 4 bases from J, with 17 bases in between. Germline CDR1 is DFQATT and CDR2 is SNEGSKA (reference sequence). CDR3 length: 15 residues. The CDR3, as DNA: TGCAGTGCTAGATCACCAATGACTAGACTAGAGACCCAGTACTTC. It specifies CSARSPMTRLETQYF.

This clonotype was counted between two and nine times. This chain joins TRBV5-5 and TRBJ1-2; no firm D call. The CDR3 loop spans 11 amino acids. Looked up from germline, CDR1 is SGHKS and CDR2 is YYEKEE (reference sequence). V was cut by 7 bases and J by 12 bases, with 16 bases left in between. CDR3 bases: TGTGCCAGCGGATTGAGTGAGGATCACACCTTC. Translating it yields CASGLSEDHTF.

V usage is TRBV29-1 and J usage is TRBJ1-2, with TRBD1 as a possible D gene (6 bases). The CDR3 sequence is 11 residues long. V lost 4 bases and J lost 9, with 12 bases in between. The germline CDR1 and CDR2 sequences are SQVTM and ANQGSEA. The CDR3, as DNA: TGCAGCGTTGCGGGGGGCGGAAGCTACACCTTC. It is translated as CSVAGGGSYTF.

The CDR3 protein is CASSLTRSSPSLTF. CDR3 DNA: TGTGCCAGCAGCTTAACTCGGTCTTCGCCCAGCCTGACTTTC. The chain employs TRBV7-3 and TRBJ2-6; D is unclear. The CDR3 has 14 amino acids. Trimming left V 0 bases short and J 15 bases short, with 15 bases between. Germline-derived CDR1 and CDR2 are SGHTA and FQGTGA.

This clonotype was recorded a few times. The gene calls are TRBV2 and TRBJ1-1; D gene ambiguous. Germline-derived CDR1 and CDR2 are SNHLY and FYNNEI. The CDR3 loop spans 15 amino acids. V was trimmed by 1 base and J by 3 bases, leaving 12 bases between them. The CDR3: CASSEGAVSYTEAFF. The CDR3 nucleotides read TGTGCCAGCAGTGAAGGAGCGGTTAGTTACACTGAAGCTTTCTTT.

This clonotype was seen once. This chain's CDR3 is CSARIGGRTEAFF. The CDR3 bases are TGCAGTGCTAGAATAGGGGGAAGGACTGAAGCTTTCTTT. The chain joins TRBV20-1 to TRBJ1-1, with TRBD1 as a possible D gene (6 bases). Germline V lookup: CDR1 DFQATT, CDR2 SNEGSKA (reference sequence). Trimming cost V 2 bases and J 5 bases, with 12 bases left between them. This CDR3 has 13 amino acids.

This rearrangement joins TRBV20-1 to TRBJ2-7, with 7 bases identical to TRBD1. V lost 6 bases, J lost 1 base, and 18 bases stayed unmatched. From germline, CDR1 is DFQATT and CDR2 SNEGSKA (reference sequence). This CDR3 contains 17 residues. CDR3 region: CSAEDLMRGHGSYEQYF. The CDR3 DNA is TGCAGTGCCGAAGACCTCATGAGGGGGCATGGGTCCTACGAGCAGTACTTC.